This paragraph covers one T cell receptor (beta chain) sequence. Trimming at V came to 4 bases and at J to 9 bases, leaving 9 bases not matched to a gene. Germline CDR1 is MDHEN and CDR2 is SYDVKM. The CDR3 is made up of 15 amino acids. This sample is drawn from a study of blood T cell repertoires in COVID-19. Study-wide context: Both acute and convalescent COVID-19 samples were obtained from the United States, Italy and Spain.

Sequencing used immunoSEQ multiplex PCR; TCRdb keeps in-frame clones, though not all of them. The sample includes approximately 170,000 clones, over 75% seen only once; the top ten take roughly 9%. The study recruited people aged roughly 18 to 95 years across about 25 US areas. Assignment of participants to cohorts was predicated upon participant-reported clinical history. This TCR was sampled from a woman younger than 30 who had recovered from COVID-19. The V call is TRBV28, the J call TRBJ2-1; 10 bases are a match to TRBD1. Sequenced: PBMCs or T cells enriched from blood (not recorded which). CDR3 in amino acids: CASSSAGTGAFEQFF. DNA for the CDR3: TGTGCCAGCAGTTCGGCCGGGACAGGGGCTTTTGAGCAGTTCTTC.